Listed below are T cell receptor beta chains from one sample, sequenced in a study of blood T cell repertoires in COVID-19. The assay was immunoSEQ multiplex PCR, and TCRdb's table has in-frame clones only and misses some. The sample has 200,000 to 250,000 clones; approximately 78% are singletons. Specimen: peripheral blood. Every receptor here comes from a woman aged 18-29 years with acute or convalescent COVID-19. The CDR3 runs from the conserved cysteine through the conserved F or W. A D gene is named only where the DNA matches it firmly. Not all rows give a size; the values are once, few, many and, for expanded clones, a class.

V gene: TRBV7-9
clone size: -
D gene: -
J gene: TRBJ1-4
CDR3 protein: CASSSKRFATNEKLFF
CDR3 DNA: TGTGCCAGCAGCTCAAAACGGTTTGCAACTAATGAAAAACTGTTTTTT

V gene: TRBV25-1
clone size: -
D gene: TRBD1
J gene: TRBJ2-7
CDR3 protein: CASSDGTLRDRGYEQYF
CDR3 DNA: TGTGCCAGCAGTGACGGGACCCTCCGGGACAGGGGCTACGAGCAGTACTTC

V gene: TRBV28
clone size: once
D gene: -
J gene: TRBJ1-1
CDR3 protein: CASSLVEMNTEAFF
CDR3 DNA: TGTGCCAGCAGTTTAGTGGAGATGAACACTGAAGCTTTCTTT

V gene: TRBV30
clone size: -
D gene: TRBD2
J gene: TRBJ2-2
CDR3 protein: CACPSGRISLGTGELFF
CDR3 DNA: TGTGCCTGCCCTAGCGGGAGGATATCTTTGGGGACCGGGGAGCTGTTTTTT

V gene: TRBV5-1
clone size: -
D gene: TRBD1
J gene: TRBJ1-6
CDR3 protein: CASSRDRDNSPLHF
CDR3 DNA: TGCGCCAGCAGCCGGGACAGGGATAATTCACCCCTCCACTTT

V gene: TRBV5-6
clone size: -
D gene: -
J gene: TRBJ1-2
CDR3 protein: CASSLRFGYTF
CDR3 DNA: TGTGCCAGCAGCCTGAGGTTTGGCTACACCTTC

V gene: TRBV15
clone size: -
D gene: -
J gene: TRBJ2-7
CDR3 protein: CATSRGRELQYF
CDR3 DNA: TGTGCCACCAGCAGAGGACGGGAGTTGCAGTACTTC

V gene: TRBV29-1
clone size: once
D gene: -
J gene: TRBJ1-5
CDR3 protein: CSVAGANNQPQHF
CDR3 DNA: TGCAGCGTTGCAGGTGCGAACAATCAGCCCCAGCATTTT

V gene: TRBV14
clone size: -
D gene: TRBD2
J gene: TRBJ2-1
CDR3 protein: CASKSSGMNEQFF
CDR3 DNA: TGTGCCAGCAAGTCTAGCGGGATGAATGAGCAGTTCTTC

V gene: TRBV7-3
clone size: -
D gene: -
J gene: TRBJ2-3
CDR3 protein: CASSLRWDYREQYF
CDR3 DNA: TGTGCCAGCAGCTTAAGATGGGATTACAGGGAGCAGTATTTT

V gene: TRBV6-5
clone size: -
D gene: -
J gene: TRBJ1-2
CDR3 protein: CASIKGGVALYGYTF
CDR3 DNA: TGTGCCAGCATTAAGGGGGGGGTAGCCCTCTATGGCTACACCTTC

V gene: TRBV2
clone size: -
D gene: -
J gene: TRBJ2-5
CDR3 protein: CASSEQGRGETQYF
CDR3 DNA: TGTGCCAGCAGTGAACAGGGAAGGGGGGAGACCCAGTACTTC

V gene: TRBV27
clone size: once
D gene: TRBD1
J gene: TRBJ1-2
CDR3 protein: CASSTGARSHYGYTF
CDR3 DNA: TGTGCCAGCAGCACAGGGGCCCGGTCCCACTATGGCTACACCTTC

V gene: TRBV5-1
clone size: -
D gene: -
J gene: TRBJ1-4
CDR3 protein: CASSPDSATNEKLFF
CDR3 DNA: TGCGCCAGCAGCCCGGACAGTGCAACTAATGAAAAACTGTTTTTT

V gene: TRBV27
clone size: -
D gene: TRBD1
J gene: TRBJ2-5
CDR3 protein: CASRLQGVGETQYF
CDR3 DNA: TGTGCCAGCAGGTTACAGGGGGTGGGGGAGACCCAGTACTTC

V gene: TRBV6-5
clone size: -
D gene: -
J gene: TRBJ1-1
CDR3 protein: CASSYSKDTENTEAFF
CDR3 DNA: TGTGCCAGCAGTTACTCGAAGGACACGGAGAACACTGAAGCTTTCTTT

V gene: TRBV5-1
clone size: -
D gene: -
J gene: TRBJ2-1
CDR3 protein: CASRGSGTSYNEQFF
CDR3 DNA: TGCGCCAGCAGAGGTAGCGGTACCTCCTACAATGAGCAGTTCTTC

V gene: TRBV28
clone size: -
D gene: -
J gene: TRBJ2-6
CDR3 protein: CASISQGGGANVLTF
CDR3 DNA: TGTGCCAGCATAAGCCAGGGTGGTGGGGCCAACGTCCTGACTTTC

V gene: TRBV18
clone size: once
D gene: -
J gene: TRBJ2-7
CDR3 protein: CASSLNQGPTYEQYF
CDR3 DNA: TGTGCCAGCTCACTCAATCAGGGTCCCACCTACGAGCAGTACTTC

V gene: TRBV5-4
clone size: many
D gene: -
J gene: TRBJ1-6
CDR3 protein: CASSLGGRLAGSPLHF
CDR3 DNA: TGTGCCAGCAGCTTGGGCGGCAGATTAGCCGGCTCACCCCTCCACTTT

V gene: TRBV3-1/TRBV3-2
clone size: -
D gene: TRBD1
J gene: TRBJ2-7
CDR3 protein: CASSHQPGQGGREQYF
CDR3 DNA: TGTGCCAGCAGCCATCAACCGGGACAGGGCGGTAGGGAGCAGTACTTC

V gene: TRBV15
clone size: -
D gene: TRBD1
J gene: TRBJ2-2
CDR3 protein: CATNRGRRFGTGELFF
CDR3 DNA: TGTGCCACAAACAGGGGGAGACGGTTCGGCACCGGGGAGCTGTTTTTT

V gene: TRBV6-2/TRBV6-3
clone size: -
D gene: -
J gene: TRBJ1-5
CDR3 protein: CASSLQGGKSQPQHF
CDR3 DNA: TGTGCCAGCAGCCTTCAGGGCGGCAAGAGTCAGCCCCAGCATTTT